These 25 T cell receptor beta chains came from one sample sequenced in a study of cytomegalovirus exposure and HLA in healthy donors. PCR used 60 Vbeta primers and 13 Jbeta primers. The data were produced by immunoSEQ multiplex PCR, yet TCRdb's version contains in-frame clones alone and is incomplete. The table lists fewer than 150,000 clones, 80% of them singletons. Sequencing was carried out using PBMCs. The source of these receptors is a female donor in good health and CMV-seropositive.

This clone appeared a few times. J is TRBJ2-5 and V is TRBV5-1; D is unresolved. This CDR3 is built from 15 residues. With 0 bases removed from V and 2 bases from J, the gap between germline ends came to 11 bases. The germline V gene has CDR1 SGHRS and CDR2 YFSETQ. For the CDR3, the DNA is TGCGCCAGCAGCTTGGCGTCGGGTCCACAAGAGACCCAGTACTTC. It is translated as CASSLASGPQETQYF.

The chain combines TRBV28 with TRBJ1-5; no clear D gene. Per germline, CDR1 MDHEN and CDR2 SYDVKM. Trimming left V 4 bases short and J 5 bases short, with 3 bases between. This CDR3 spans 11 amino acids. CDR3 nucleotides: TGTGCCAGCAGTTCATATCAGCCCCAGCATTTT. Protein sequence: CASSSYQPQHF. The full variable domain, with the rest looked up from reference TRBV28 and TRBJ1-5, is DVKVTQSSRYLVKRTGEKVFLECVQDMDHENMFWYRQDPGLGLRLIYFSYDVKMKEKGDIPEGYSVSREKKERFSLILESASTNQTSMYLCASSSYQPQHFGDGTRLSIL.

V and J are TRBV23-1 and TRBJ1-5; TRBD1 matches 10 bases. TRBV23-1 is an ORF, with its function uncertain. The junction had 9 bases not matched to a gene; V was cut back by 4 bases and J by 0 bases. The CDR3 runs 18 residues. CDR3 protein: CASSPRGQGTYSNQPQHF. CDR3 bases: TGCGCCAGCAGTCCTAGGGGACAGGGGACTTATAGCAATCAGCCCCAGCATTTT.

The rearrangement uses TRBV19 and TRBJ2-3; D gene unclear. The germline V and J ends were trimmed by 1 base and 4 bases, with 9 bases remaining between them. CDR1 and CDR2 from the germline V gene are LNHDA and SQIVND (reference sequence). The length of the CDR3 is 14 residues. The CDR3 coding sequence is TGTGCCAGTAGTATAGGCCAGATTCCAGATACGCAGTATTTT. It codes for CASSIGQIPDTQYF.

The J gene is TRBJ2-6, the V gene TRBV2; tentative D call: TRBD1 (6 bases). Looked up from germline, CDR1 is SNHLY and CDR2 is FYNNEI. This CDR3 region has 17 residues. V lost 7 bases and J lost 0, with 16 bases in between. The CDR3 loop reads CASKGGPLPSGANVLTF. The DNA of the CDR3 is TGTGCCAGCAAAGGGGGACCCCTGCCCTCTGGGGCCAACGTCCTGACTTTC.

The V call is TRBV4-2, the J call TRBJ2-1; maybe TRBD2 (6 bases). Between the trimmed V and J ends, which lost 0 bases and 6 bases, there was a span of 9 bases. This CDR3 has 14 residues. The germline V gene has CDR1 LGHNA and CDR2 YNFKEQ. The chain's CDR3 is CASSQELGGNEQFF. Here the CDR3 DNA reads TGTGCCAGCAGCCAAGAACTGGGGGGCAATGAGCAGTTCTTC.

J is TRBJ1-5 and V is TRBV9; TRBD1 might be the D (5 bases). The CDR3 contains 14 residues. V was pared by 4 bases and J by 0 bases, with 8 bases between. Germline values: CDR1 SGDLS, CDR2 YYNGEE. CDR3 nucleotide sequence: TGTGCCAGCAGCCTGGGGCATAGCAATCAGCCCCAGCATTTT. This translates into CASSLGHSNQPQHF. Together with reference TRBV9 and TRBJ1-5, the CDR3 gives the full variable domain: DSGVTQTPKHLITATGQRVTLRCSPRSGDLSVYWYQQSLDQGLQFLIQYYNGEERAKGNILERFSAQQFPDLHSELNLSSLELGDSALYFCASSLGHSNQPQHFGDGTRLSIL.

The chain links TRBV30 to TRBJ2-1; D unclear. Germline V gene sequence: CDR1 GTSNPN, CDR2 SVGIG (reference sequence). V lost 4 bases, J lost 4 bases, and 11 bases lay in between. The CDR3 totals 13 residues. CDR3 DNA sequence: TGTGCCTGGAAGCACGCGCCTTACAATGAGCAGTTCTTC. Protein product: CAWKHAPYNEQFF.

The chain combines TRBV7-3 with TRBJ1-5; D gene uncertain. Germline assignment: CDR1 SGHTA and CDR2 FQGTGA. This CDR3 is 12 amino acids long. V was trimmed by 4 bases and J by 8 bases, leaving 9 bases between them. For the CDR3, the DNA is TGTGCCAGCAGCTCCCGGGTTAAGCCCCAGCATTTT. The encoded protein is CASSSRVKPQHF. The full variable domain, its missing parts supplied by reference TRBV7-3 and TRBJ1-5, is GAGVSQTPSNKVTEKGKYVELRCDPISGHTALYWYRQSLGQGPEFLIYFQGTGAADDSGLPNDRFFAVRPEGSVSTLKIQRTERGDSAVYLCASSSRVKPQHFGDGTRLSIL.

This sequence joins TRBV6-5 and TRBJ2-1, with unresolved D. Germline CDR1 and CDR2: MNHEY and SVGAGI. The CDR3 sequence is 13 residues long. The ends were cut back, 2 bases at V and 4 bases at J, with 6 bases in the middle. CDR3: CASSYGRYNEQFF. The CDR3 DNA is TGTGCCAGCAGTTACGGGCGATACAATGAGCAGTTCTTC.

This clone occurred once. This chain uses TRBV7-9 with TRBJ1-2; D unclear. The CDR3 length is 17 residues. Deletions cut 5 bases from V and 0 bases from J, with 19 bases between. Germline lookup yields CDR1 SEHNR and CDR2 FQNEAQ (reference sequence). The CDR3 DNA is TGTGCCAGCAGCCCGCAGAGACCCGGCGGGGCTAACTATGGCTACACCTTC. Its protein is CASSPQRPGGANYGYTF. Drawing the rest from reference TRBV7-9 and TRBJ1-2, the complete variable domain is DTGVSQNPRHKITKRGQNVTFRCDPISEHNRLYWYRQTLGQGPEFLTYFQNEAQLEKSRLLSDRFSAERPKGSFSTLEIQRTEQGDSAMYLCASSPQRPGGANYGYTFGSGTRLTVV.

V gene TRBV5-1 combines with J gene TRBJ2-5, with 11 bases lining up with TRBD1. The V segment lost 4 bases and the J segment 4 bases; nucleotides outside the gene matches: 6. CDR1 is SGHRS and CDR2 is YFSETQ in the germline V gene. CDR3 length: 15 residues. The CDR3: CASSLWTGGRETQYF. Here the CDR3 DNA reads TGCGCCAGCAGCCTTTGGACAGGGGGCAGAGAGACCCAGTACTTC.

This clone has just one count. Other DNA sequences from this sample encode an identical CDR3 as well. The chain is built from TRBV5-1 and TRBJ1-2, with 7 bases matching TRBD1. The junction had 5 bases not matched to a gene; V was cut back by 4 bases and J by 2 bases. Germline CDR1 is SGHRS and CDR2 is YFSETQ. The CDR3 is 14 residues long. The CDR3: CASSGGQLNYGYTF. The CDR3, as DNA: TGCGCCAGCAGCGGGGGACAGCTGAACTATGGCTACACCTTC. Looking up the rest from reference TRBV5-1 and TRBJ1-2 gives the full variable domain: KAGVTQTPRYLIKTRGQQVTLSCSPISGHRSVSWYQQTPGQGLQFLFEYFSETQRNKGNFPGRFSGRQFSNSRSEMNVSTLELGDSALYLCASSGGQLNYGYTFGSGTRLTVV.

This clone was recorded once. The rearrangement uses TRBV13 and TRBJ1-2; 8 bases agree with TRBD1. V trimming: 4 bases; J trimming: 8 bases; junction bases outside the gene matches: 6. The CDR3 has 13 residues. CDR1 and CDR2 from the germline V gene are PRHDT and FYEKMQ (reference sequence). In DNA, the CDR3 is TGTGCCAGCAGCTCCCGGACAGGGTGGGGCTACACCTTC. This sequence encodes CASSSRTGWGYTF.

This sequence joins TRBV7-2 and TRBJ2-7, with TRBD2 identical over 10 bases. Germline V CDR1 and CDR2: SGHTA, FQGNSA. The CDR3 is made up of 15 amino acids. V lost 4 bases and J lost 4; bases outside the gene matches: 7. CDR3 amino acids: CASSSPSGGRYEQYF. The CDR3 nucleotides are TGTGCCAGCAGCTCCCCTAGCGGGGGAAGGTACGAGCAGTACTTC.

This chain uses TRBV6-5 with TRBJ1-3; D possibly corresponds to TRBD1 (6 bases). V was clipped by 0 bases and J by 2 bases, with 11 bases between them. This CDR3 region has 16 residues. Looked up from germline, CDR1 is MNHEY and CDR2 is SVGAGI. The CDR3 sequence is CASSYSGAGAGNTIYF. In DNA, the CDR3 is TGTGCCAGCAGTTACTCGGGAGCAGGGGCTGGAAACACCATATATTTT.

A single count supports this clone. The V call is TRBV6-5, the J call TRBJ1-2; 8 nucleotides line up with TRBD1. The CDR3 loop spans 14 amino acids. Germline V gene sequence: CDR1 MNHEY, CDR2 SVGAGI. The J segment lost 5 bases and the V segment lost 4 bases, leaving 6 bases of the junction unmatched. Here the CDR3 DNA reads TGTGCCAGCAGTTTGGACAGGGCGTTTTATGGCTACACCTTC. Translated: CASSLDRAFYGYTF.

The chain joins TRBV29-1 to TRBJ2-5; TRBD2 matches 7 bases. The CDR3 loop spans 14 amino acids. V dropped 5 bases and J dropped 1; count of bases not matched to a gene: 7. CDR1 and CDR2 from the germline V gene are SQVTM and ANQGSEA. The CDR3 spells CSVKGEGLQETQYF. The DNA of the CDR3 is TGCAGCGTTAAAGGGGAGGGGCTCCAAGAGACCCAGTACTTC.

The rearrangement links TRBV18 to TRBJ1-2, with D possibly being TRBD1 (6 bases). V dropped 3 bases and J dropped 4 bases, with 9 bases sitting between them. Germline CDR1 and CDR2: KGHSH and LQKENI. This CDR3 contains 13 residues. CDR3 DNA sequence: TGTGCCAGCTCACCCGACAGGACCTATGGCTACACCTTC. As protein: CASSPDRTYGYTF.

In its sample, this clone was seen once. The chain couples TRBV28 to TRBJ1-2; D unresolved. Trimming removed 6 bases at V and 2 bases at J, with 4 bases between. The CDR3 covers 11 residues. Germline CDR1 reads MDHEN; CDR2 reads SYDVKM. The CDR3 region is CASSLNYGYTF. Here the CDR3 DNA reads TGTGCCAGCAGCCTCAACTATGGCTACACCTTC.

The CDR3 region is CASSHPPGQGPGELFF. Written as DNA, the CDR3 is TGCGCCAGCAGCCATCCTCCGGGACAGGGGCCCGGGGAGCTGTTTTTT. This chain joins TRBV5-1 and TRBJ2-2; TRBD1 matches 10 bases. Germline V lookup: CDR1 SGHRS, CDR2 YFSETQ. The CDR3 is 16 amino acids. Losses at the gene ends were 4 bases for V and 6 bases for J; bases not matched to a gene: 9.

The chain couples TRBV2 to TRBJ1-2; the D gene is possibly TRBD1 (5 bases). Germline CDR1 is SNHLY and CDR2 is FYNNEI. Trimming removed 6 bases at V and 8 bases at J, with 7 bases between. The CDR3 is 10 amino acids. In DNA, the CDR3 is TGTGCCAGCAGACAGGCGGGCTACACCTTC. Encoded protein: CASRQAGYTF.

There are a few counts of this clone. V and J are TRBV6-1 and TRBJ2-7; perhaps TRBD2 as D (5 bases). V was cut by 2 bases and J by 3 bases, with 14 bases left in between. CDR1 and CDR2 from the germline V gene are MNHNS and SASEGT. The CDR3 runs to 15 residues. Here the CDR3 DNA reads TGTGCCAGCAGTGAACAGGCACGGGATAGCTACGAGCAGTACTTC. It codes for CASSEQARDSYEQYF.

This sequence joins TRBV6-6 and TRBJ1-2, with D tentatively TRBD1 (5 bases). V was clipped by 5 bases and J by 5 bases, with 18 bases between them. Germline V gives CDR1 MNHNY, CDR2 SVGAGI (reference sequence). CDR3 length equals 15 residues. The CDR3 coding sequence is TGTGCCAGCAGTGCCGGGGGTCCGGGCGGGTATGGCTACACCTTC. It translates to CASSAGGPGGYGYTF.

The gene calls are TRBV7-3 and TRBJ1-2; tentative D call: TRBD1 (5 bases). This CDR3 has 16 residues. V was trimmed by 4 bases and J by 8 bases, leaving 23 bases between them. Germline values: CDR1 SGHTA, CDR2 FQGTGA. The CDR3 is CASSYGGTAPGKGYTF. Written as DNA, the CDR3 is TGTGCCAGCAGCTACGGAGGGACTGCCCCGGGGAAGGGCTACACCTTC.